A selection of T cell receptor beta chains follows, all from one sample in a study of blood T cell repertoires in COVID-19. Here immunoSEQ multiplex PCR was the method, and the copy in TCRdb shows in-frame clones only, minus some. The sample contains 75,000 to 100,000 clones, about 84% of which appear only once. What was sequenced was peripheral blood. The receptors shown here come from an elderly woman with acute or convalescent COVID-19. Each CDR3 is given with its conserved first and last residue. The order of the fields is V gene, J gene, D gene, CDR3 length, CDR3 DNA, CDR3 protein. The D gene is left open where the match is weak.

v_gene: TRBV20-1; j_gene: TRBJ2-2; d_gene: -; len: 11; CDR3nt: TGCAGTGCCCCGACAGCCACGGGGCTGTTTTTT; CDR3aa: CSAPTATGLFF
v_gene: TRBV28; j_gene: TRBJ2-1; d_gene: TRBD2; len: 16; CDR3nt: TGTGCCAGCAGTCTGGGGGGACTAGGTCGGTACAATGAGCAGTTCTTC; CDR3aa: CASSLGGLGRYNEQFF
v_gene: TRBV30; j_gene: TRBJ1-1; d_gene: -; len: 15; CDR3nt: TGTGCCTGGACTAGTGCTGGGACTTCTAACACTGAAGCTTTCTTT; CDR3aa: CAWTSAGTSNTEAFF
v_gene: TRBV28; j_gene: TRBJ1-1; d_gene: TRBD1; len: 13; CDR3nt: TGTGCCAGCAGGGGACAGGTTGTCACTGAAGCTTTCTTT; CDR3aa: CASRGQVVTEAFF
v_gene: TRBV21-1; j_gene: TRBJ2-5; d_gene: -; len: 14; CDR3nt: TGTGCCAGCGCAACCGGGGTCGGGCGGGAGACCCAGTACTTC; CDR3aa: CASATGVGRETQYF
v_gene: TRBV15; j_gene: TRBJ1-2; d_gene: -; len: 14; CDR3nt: TGTGCCACCAGCGGACTGACAGGAACATATGGCTACACCTTC; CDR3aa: CATSGLTGTYGYTF
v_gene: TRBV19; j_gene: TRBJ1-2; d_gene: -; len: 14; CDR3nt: TGTGCCAGTAGACCAAGAGACAAAGACTATGGCTACACCTTC; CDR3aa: CASRPRDKDYGYTF
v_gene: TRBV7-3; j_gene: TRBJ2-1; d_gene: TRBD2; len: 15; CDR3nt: TGTGCCAGCAGCCTAAGCGGGGTGGGCAACAATGAGCAGTTCTTC; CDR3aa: CASSLSGVGNNEQFF
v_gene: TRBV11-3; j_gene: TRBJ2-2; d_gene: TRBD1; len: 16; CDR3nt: TGTGCCAGCAGCTTAGGACAGGGGATGAGCACCGGGGAGCTGTTTTTT; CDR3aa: CASSLGQGMSTGELFF
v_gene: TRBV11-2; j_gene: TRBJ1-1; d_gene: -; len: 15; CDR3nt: TGTGCCAGCAGCATCACAGGCAGCCGGGGGACTGAAGCTTTCTTT; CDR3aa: CASSITGSRGTEAFF